This entry concerns a single T cell receptor beta chain. The target antigen is unknown. The sample is drawn from a study of T cell responses to AZD1222 COVID-19 vaccine. In the study overall: Second-dose groups at about 4 or about 12 weeks were pooled.

Sequencing used immunoSEQ multiplex PCR; TCRdb keeps in-frame clones, though not all of them. The profile shows 150,000 to 200,000 clones, 93% of them singletons. Study-wide results and caveats: The number of AZD1222 recipients seropositive at baseline was only 6 or 7. In a largely white British group with more females than males, clonal diversity was possibly underestimated.

The source is an adult in good health. Material: peripheral blood, obtained on day 0 of AZD1222 vaccination.

The CDR3 is CASSPGANQPQHF. CDR3 in DNA: TGTGCCAGCAGCCCGGGAGCAAATCAGCCCCAGCATTTT. The rearrangement uses TRBV4-2 and TRBJ1-5; D remains ambiguous. V lost 4 bases and J lost 4, with 8 bases in between. The CDR3 spans 13 residues. The germline CDR1 and CDR2 sequences are LGHNA and YNFKEQ.